The 20 T cell receptor beta chains presented below share a single source sample, sequenced in a study of long-term antiretroviral therapy in people with HIV. The libraries were made with immunoSEQ v3.0 at survey level. Libraries were prepared by immunoSEQ multiplex PCR; TCRdb keeps only in-frame clonotypes and omits some of them. The sample holds 20,000 to 25,000 clones; 95% are singletons and the top ten take less than 2.5%. Source: unsorted PBMCs, taken about 4.9 years after starting antiretroviral therapy. These receptors were obtained from a woman aged 50 to 60 with HIV.

The genes are TRBV7-2 and TRBJ2-7; TRBD2 matches at 14 bases. The germline V gene has CDR1 SGHTA and CDR2 FQGNSA. V lost 5 bases, J lost 3 bases, and 9 bases stayed unmatched. The CDR3 runs to 17 residues. The CDR3 DNA follows: TGTGCCAGCAGCACACAAAGGACTAGCGGGGGGAACTACGAGCAGTACTTC. Protein sequence: CASSTQRTSGGNYEQYF.

V gene TRBV10-3 combines with J gene TRBJ2-3; 9 bases fit TRBD2. The V gene's germline CDR1 is ENHRY and CDR2 SYGVKD. This CDR3 comprises 16 residues. V shed 4 bases and J 1 base; nucleotides not matched to a gene: 6. The CDR3 DNA reads TGTGCCATCAGTGGGCGCGGCGGGAGGGGCACAGATACGCAGTATTTT. Its protein product is CAISGRGGRGTDTQYF.

Only one count was recorded for this clone. The gene calls are TRBV6-5 and TRBJ2-7; the D is unclear. The CDR3 runs 15 residues. In germline, CDR1 is MNHEY, CDR2 SVGAGI. V lost 0 bases and J 2 bases, leaving 11 bases between the germline ends. The CDR3 DNA reads TGTGCCAGCAGTTACTCGTTACAGTCTACCTACGAGCAGTACTTC. Translating it yields CASSYSLQSTYEQYF.

The chain couples TRBV15 to TRBJ1-4, with TRBD1 identical over 7 bases. Germline loops: CDR1 LNHNV, CDR2 YYDKDF (reference sequence). The CDR3 has 13 residues. Unmatched junction bases numbered 2, after V lost 2 bases and J lost 8 bases. The DNA for the CDR3 is TGTGCCACCAGCAGAATCAGGGGGGAAAAACTGTTTTTT. Amino acids: CATSRIRGEKLFF.

The genes are TRBV7-3 and TRBJ2-1; D is unclear. The CDR3 covers 14 residues. The germline V gene has CDR1 SGHTA and CDR2 FQGTGA. V shed 1 base and J shed 2 bases, with 6 bases lying between them. The CDR3 loop is CASSLSITYNEQFF. The CDR3 DNA reads as TGTGCCAGCAGCTTAAGTATTACCTACAATGAGCAGTTCTTC.

The V gene is TRBV9, the J gene TRBJ1-2; D not certain. The V gene's germline CDR1 is SGDLS and CDR2 YYNGEE. The length of the CDR3 is 13 residues. The V and J ends lost 0 bases and 0 bases respectively, with 3 bases between them. The CDR3 nucleotides are TGTGCCAGCAGCGTAGCTACTAACTATGGCTACACCTTC. Translation: CASSVATNYGYTF.

This chain connects TRBV28 to TRBJ1-2; TRBD1 matches 7 bases. The V gene's germline CDR1 is MDHEN and CDR2 SYDVKM. The length of the CDR3 is 16 residues. Unmatched junction bases numbered 11, after V lost 7 bases and J lost 0 bases. The CDR3 region is CASTPADRAPNYGYTF. The CDR3 bases are TGTGCCAGCACTCCCGCAGACAGGGCCCCTAACTATGGCTACACCTTC.

V and J are TRBV7-3 and TRBJ2-1; 8 nucleotides line up with TRBD2. The CDR3 spans 16 residues. J lost 6 bases, V lost 0 bases, and 7 bases had no gene match. Germline V gene data show CDR1 as SGHTA and CDR2 as FQGTGA. This CDR3 is CASSLTGPGLANEQFF. CDR3 in DNA: TGTGCCAGCAGCTTAACTGGCCCTGGACTAGCCAATGAGCAGTTCTTC.

The chain combines TRBV6-5 with TRBJ2-1, with 8 positions matching TRBD1. V lost 8 bases, J lost 9 bases, and 15 bases stayed unmatched. Germline V CDR1 and CDR2: MNHEY, SVGAGI. The length of the CDR3 is 15 residues. In DNA form, the CDR3 reads TGTGCCAGCGTGACCTCAGGACAGGGAGCGCGTGAGCAGTTCTTC. Its translation: CASVTSGQGAREQFF.

The rearrangement links TRBV7-9 to TRBJ2-1; possibly TRBD1 for D (5 bases). V lost 2 bases and J 6 bases, leaving 5 bases between the germline ends. In germline, CDR1 is SEHNR, CDR2 FQNEAQ (reference sequence). The CDR3 contains 12 residues. The CDR3: CASSLQGNEQFF. CDR3 sequence (DNA): TGTGCCAGCAGCTTACAGGGCAATGAGCAGTTCTTC.

The V gene is TRBV28, the J gene TRBJ1-1, with D tentatively TRBD1 (5 bases). The CDR3 totals 13 residues. Looked up from germline, CDR1 is MDHEN and CDR2 is SYDVKM. Trimming removed 6 bases from V and 6 bases from J, with 14 bases in between. CDR3 in amino acids: CASSLPGRAEAFF. For the CDR3, the DNA is TGTGCCAGCAGCTTACCGGGACGGGCTGAAGCTTTCTTT. Full variable domain (missing parts from reference TRBV28 and TRBJ1-1): DVKVTQSSRYLVKRTGEKVFLECVQDMDHENMFWYRQDPGLGLRLIYFSYDVKMKEKGDIPEGYSVSREKKERFSLILESASTNQTSMYLCASSLPGRAEAFFGQGTRLTVV.

This chain uses TRBV6-6 with TRBJ1-5; no clear D. Germline CDR1 and CDR2: MNHNY and SVGAGI (reference sequence). V dropped 0 bases and J dropped 6 bases, with 6 bases sitting between them. This CDR3 spans 13 amino acids. The CDR3 reads CASSYSHLQPQHF. Written as DNA, the CDR3 is TGTGCCAGCAGTTACTCCCACCTTCAGCCCCAGCATTTT.

This chain joins TRBV28 and TRBJ2-2, with D perhaps matching TRBD1 (6 bases). There are 16 residues in the CDR3. The V and J ends lost 7 bases and 7 bases respectively, with 22 bases between them. The germline gives CDR1 MDHEN, CDR2 SYDVKM. CDR3 sequence (DNA): TGTGCCAGCAACTACAAAACAGGGATTCTTGGCGGGGAGCTGTTTTTT. It is translated as CASNYKTGILGGELFF.

This clone was counted once. The V gene is TRBV7-6, the J gene TRBJ2-1; no clear D gene. The CDR3 consists of 17 residues. The germline CDR1 and CDR2 sequences are SGHVS and FNYEAQ. V gave up 0 bases and J gave up 9 bases, with 21 bases separating them. This CDR3 reads CASSLAGGGYGYAEQFF. The CDR3 DNA sequence: TGTGCCAGCAGCTTAGCGGGTGGCGGTTATGGCTACGCTGAGCAGTTCTTC.

The chain employs TRBV19 and TRBJ1-5; 7 bases align to TRBD1. V dropped 7 bases and J dropped 7; count of bases not matched to a gene: 10. CDR1 and CDR2 from the germline V gene are LNHDA and SQIVND (reference sequence). The CDR3 has 14 residues. CDR3 sequence: CASNNPDRVQPQHF. In DNA form, the CDR3 reads TGTGCCAGTAACAATCCCGACAGGGTCCAGCCCCAGCATTTT.

The chain uses TRBV7-9 and TRBJ2-4, with 10 bases aligning to TRBD1. The CDR3 runs 18 residues. Per germline, CDR1 SEHNR and CDR2 FQNEAQ (reference sequence). Trimming cost V 4 bases and J 1 base; bases outside gene matches: 10. The CDR3 sequence is CASSSEWGQGKAKNIQYF. The CDR3 DNA reads as TGTGCCAGCAGCTCCGAATGGGGACAGGGGAAGGCCAAAAACATTCAGTACTTC.

The chain recombines TRBV29-1 with TRBJ1-2; TRBD1 is a possible D gene (6 bases). Germline V lookup: CDR1 SQVTM, CDR2 ANQGSEA. The CDR3 sequence is 12 residues long. Trimming cost V 6 bases and J 6 bases, with 14 bases left between them. The CDR3 sequence: CSVYAGDHGYTF. The CDR3, as DNA: TGCAGCGTGTACGCAGGGGATCATGGCTACACCTTC.

This chain joins TRBV5-4 and TRBJ2-3, with no clear D. CDR1 and CDR2 (germline): SGHNT, YYREEE (reference sequence). V lost 5 bases to trimming and J lost 1 base, with 11 bases between them. CDR3 size: 14 residues. This CDR3 reads CASRYQAGTDTQYF. The CDR3 nucleotides read TGTGCCAGCAGATATCAGGCGGGCACAGATACGCAGTATTTT.

V and J are TRBV6-6 and TRBJ2-7; perhaps TRBD1 as D (6 bases). Trimming took off 6 bases at V and 3 bases at J, with 15 bases between the two ends. The CDR3 loop spans 14 amino acids. CDR1 MNHNY and CDR2 SVGAGI come from the germline V gene (reference sequence). The CDR3 spells CASRPPGHYYEQYF. The CDR3 coding sequence is TGTGCCAGCAGACCCCCGGGACACTACTACGAGCAGTACTTC.

CDR3 DNA: TGTGCCAGCAGCTTAGTCCAGGGGGCTTTACAGCCCCAGCATTTT. Encoded protein: CASSLVQGALQPQHF. The V gene is TRBV7-8, the J gene TRBJ1-5; 8 bases are shared with TRBD1. V shed 1 base and J 7 bases; nucleotides not matched to a gene: 6. Germline V lookup: CDR1 SGHVS, CDR2 FQNEAQ. CDR3 size: 15 residues.